A single TCR beta chain is shown here with its context. CDR1 and CDR2 (germline): SGDLS, YYNGEE. The length of the CDR3 is 15 residues. V gave up 4 bases and J gave up 8 bases; unmatched junction bases: 11. The data are from a study of blood T cell repertoires in COVID-19. On the study more broadly: Samples representing acute and convalescent COVID-19 were sourced from the United States, Italy and Spain. Sample material is recorded as cDNA or gDNA derived from T cells, B-cell-depleted T cells, or PBMCs.

Per the study methods: The authors estimated nucleated cell counts from reference gene primer amplification. Libraries were prepared by immunoSEQ multiplex PCR; TCRdb keeps only in-frame clonotypes and omits some of them. The V and J calls and clone size are taken from that table; D and trimming were inferred from the DNA. The repertoire has about 63,000 clones, roughly nine tenths of them found once; the top ten carry approximately 19%. Sequenced material: peripheral blood. The chain joins TRBV9 to TRBJ2-2, with 7 bases fitting TRBD2. The source is a woman over 75 with acute or convalescent COVID-19. In DNA form, the CDR3 reads TGTGCCAGCAGCCTCTCGGGGGGAGGTGTTGGGGAGCTGTTTTTT. This sequence encodes CASSLSGGGVGELFF.